These 8 T cell receptor beta chains came from one sample sequenced in a study of OX40 agonist ivuxolimab in advanced cancers. Clones were read by immunoSEQ multiplex PCR, and TCRdb kept only the in-frame ones, dropping some. The top ten hold around 1.6% of the sample, which has about 68,000 clones, 70% to 85% seen once. Sequenced here: CD4+ or CD8+ T cells sorted from blood, sampled in a trial of the OX40 agonist ivuxolimab. These receptors originate from an adult with an advanced solid tumor such as melanoma, head and neck, liver or kidney cancer.

The chain recombines TRBV28 with TRBJ2-3, with 14 bases lining up with TRBD2. From germline, CDR1 is MDHEN and CDR2 SYDVKM. This CDR3 region has 18 residues. V trimming: 7 bases; J trimming: 0 bases; junction bases outside the gene matches: 9. As DNA, the CDR3 is TGTGCCAGCACCCAACCGGGACTAGCGGGAGAGAGCACAGATACGCAGTATTTT. This translates into CASTQPGLAGESTDTQYF.

This rearrangement joins TRBV4-3 to TRBJ2-4; weak D call: TRBD1 (6 bases). Per the germline V gene, CDR1 is LGHNA and CDR2 is YSLEER. Trimming pared 0 bases from V and 8 bases from J, leaving 8 bases between. CDR3 length equals 13 residues. The CDR3 spells CASSQEYRDIQYF. Written as DNA, the CDR3 is TGCGCCAGCAGCCAAGAATACAGGGACATTCAGTACTTC.

In this sample, this clone turned up a few times. J is TRBJ2-3 and V is TRBV5-1; D is unresolved. The CDR3 consists of 14 residues. V shed 3 bases and J shed 0 bases, with 8 bases lying between them. Germline loops: CDR1 SGHRS, CDR2 YFSETQ. Written as DNA, the CDR3 is TGCGCCAGCAGCTCCCACACAAGCACAGATACGCAGTATTTT. Its translation: CASSSHTSTDTQYF.

Only one count was recorded for this clone. The CDR3 DNA is TGCAGCGTCTTGAGGGGCCTGACTAGCGGAGGCTCCTACAATGAGCAGTTCTTC. Amino acid sequence: CSVLRGLTSGGSYNEQFF. The chain has TRBV29-1 and TRBJ2-1; TRBD2 matches 9 bases. The CDR3 contains 18 residues. Trimming cost V 6 bases and J 0 bases; bases outside gene matches: 15. CDR1 SQVTM and CDR2 ANQGSEA come from the germline V gene.

The rearrangement links TRBV5-1 to TRBJ2-7; 7 positions agree with TRBD2. The ends lost 0 bases at V and 2 bases at J; junction bases unmatched: 8. Germline CDR1 is SGHRS and CDR2 is YFSETQ. This CDR3 is built from 16 residues. In DNA form, the CDR3 reads TGCGCCAGCAGCTTGGTGTCAGGCGGGAGCCCCTACGAGCAGTACTTC. Translation: CASSLVSGGSPYEQYF.

With regard to this clone: Other nucleotide sequences in the sample specify the same CDR3. The chain couples TRBV19 to TRBJ2-1; the D is unclear. V was shortened by 3 bases and J by 7 bases, with 4 bases between the two germline ends. The CDR3 has 11 amino acids. The germline CDR1 and CDR2 sequences are LNHDA and SQIVND (reference sequence). The CDR3 DNA sequence: TGTGCCAGTAGTATTGCGAATGAGCAGTTCTTC. Amino acid sequence: CASSIANEQFF.

This clone is a singleton in its sample. V is TRBV15 and J is TRBJ2-2; the D gene is possibly TRBD1 (5 bases). Trimming took off 5 bases at V and 4 bases at J, with 20 bases between the two ends. The CDR3 extends over 17 amino acids. Germline V gene lookup returns CDR1 LNHNV and CDR2 YYDKDF (reference sequence). The CDR3 here is CATSGALARGPTGELFF. CDR3 nucleotide sequence: TGTGCCACCAGCGGGGCCCTCGCCCGAGGTCCCACCGGGGAGCTGTTTTTT.

This sequence joins TRBV5-1 and TRBJ2-7, with 8 bases identical to TRBD1. V lost 0 bases to trimming and J lost 6 bases; unmatched junction nucleotides: 2. The CDR3 consists of 13 residues. Germline assignment: CDR1 SGHRS and CDR2 YFSETQ. As DNA, the CDR3 is TGCGCCAGCAGCTTGGGCGACAGGGGCGAGCAGTACTTC. Residues: CASSLGDRGEQYF.